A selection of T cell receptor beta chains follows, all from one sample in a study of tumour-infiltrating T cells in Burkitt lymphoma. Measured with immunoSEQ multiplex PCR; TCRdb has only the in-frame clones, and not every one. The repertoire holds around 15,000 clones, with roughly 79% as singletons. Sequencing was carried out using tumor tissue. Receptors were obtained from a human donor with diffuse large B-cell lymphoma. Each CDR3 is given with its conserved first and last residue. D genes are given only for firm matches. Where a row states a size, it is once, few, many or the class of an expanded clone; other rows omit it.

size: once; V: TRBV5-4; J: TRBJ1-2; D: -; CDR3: CASSLEGWVYGYTF; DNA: TGTGCCAGCAGCTTGGAGGGGTGGGTCTATGGCTACACCTTC
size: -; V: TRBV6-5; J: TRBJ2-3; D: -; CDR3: CASSYSLPLYGQYF; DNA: TGTGCCAGCAGTTACTCATTACCCTTGTATGGGCAGTATTTT
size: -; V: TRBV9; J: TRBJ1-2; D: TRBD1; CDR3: CASSEGQGALGYTF; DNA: TGTGCCAGCAGTGAGGGCCAGGGGGCTCTAGGCTACACCTTC
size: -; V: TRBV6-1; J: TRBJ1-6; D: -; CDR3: CASSLARGGNSPLHF; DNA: TGTGCCAGCAGCCTCGCCCGGGGGGGAAATTCACCCCTCCACTTT
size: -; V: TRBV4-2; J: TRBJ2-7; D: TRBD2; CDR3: CASSQGRLAVSEQYF; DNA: TGTGCCAGCAGCCAGGGAAGGCTAGCGGTCTCCGAGCAGTACTTC
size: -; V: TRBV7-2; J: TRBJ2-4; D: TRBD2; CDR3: CASSPLAGALNIQYF; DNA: TGTGCCAGCAGCCCTCTAGCGGGGGCCTTAAACATTCAGTACTTC
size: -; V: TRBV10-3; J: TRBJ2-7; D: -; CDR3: CAISESQNSYEQYF; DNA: TGTGCCATCAGTGAGTCTCAGAACTCCTACGAGCAGTACTTC
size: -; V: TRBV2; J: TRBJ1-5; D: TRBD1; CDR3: CASSAGQASNQPQHF; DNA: TGTGCCAGCAGTGCGGGACAGGCTAGCAATCAGCCCCAGCATTTT
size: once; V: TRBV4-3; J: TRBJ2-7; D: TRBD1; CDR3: CASSQDHRGGLNEQYF; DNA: TGCGCCAGCAGCCAAGATCACAGGGGCGGTTTAAACGAGCAGTACTTC
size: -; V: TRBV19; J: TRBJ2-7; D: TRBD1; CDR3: CASSKVRQGGSYEQYF; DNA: TGTGCCAGTAGTAAGGTTCGACAGGGGGGTTCCTACGAGCAGTACTTC
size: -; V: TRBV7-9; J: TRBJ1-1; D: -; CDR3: CASSFGDTEAFF; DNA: TGTGCCAGCAGCTTCGGCGACACTGAAGCTTTCTTT
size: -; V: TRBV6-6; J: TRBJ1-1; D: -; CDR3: CASSYGGLETEAFF; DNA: TGTGCCAGCAGTTATGGGGGGCTGGAGACTGAAGCTTTCTTT
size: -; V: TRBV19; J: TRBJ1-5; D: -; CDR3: CASSITSNQPQHF; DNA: TGTGCCAGTAGTATTACAAGCAATCAGCCCCAGCATTTT
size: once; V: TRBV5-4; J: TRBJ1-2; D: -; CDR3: CASSANTGLFYGYTF; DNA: TGTGCCAGCAGCGCTAATACAGGGTTGTTCTATGGCTACACCTTC
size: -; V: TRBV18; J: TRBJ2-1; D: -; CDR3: CASSLGYNEQFF; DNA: TGTGCCAGCTCACTGGGGTACAATGAGCAGTTCTTC
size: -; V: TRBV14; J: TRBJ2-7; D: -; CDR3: CASSPGLDEQYF; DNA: TGTGCCAGCAGCCCAGGACTTGACGAGCAGTACTTC
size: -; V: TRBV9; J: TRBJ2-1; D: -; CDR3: CASSVGDFPNEQFF; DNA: TGTGCCAGCAGCGTAGGGGACTTCCCCAATGAGCAGTTCTTC
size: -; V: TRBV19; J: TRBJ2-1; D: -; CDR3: CARMGTYNEQFF; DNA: TGTGCCAGGATGGGGACTTACAATGAGCAGTTCTTC
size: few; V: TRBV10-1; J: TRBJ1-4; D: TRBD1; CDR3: CASSTGAAGEKLFF; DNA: TGCGCCAGCAGTACAGGGGCCGCGGGGGAAAAACTGTTTTTT
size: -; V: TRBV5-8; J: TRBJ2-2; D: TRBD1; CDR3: CASSLTGQGTGELFF; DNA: TGTGCCAGCAGCTTGACAGGACAGGGCACCGGGGAGCTGTTTTTT
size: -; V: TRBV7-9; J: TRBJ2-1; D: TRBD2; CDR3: CASSRGSSYNEQFF; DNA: TGTGCCAGCAGCCGCGGGAGCTCCTACAATGAGCAGTTCTTC
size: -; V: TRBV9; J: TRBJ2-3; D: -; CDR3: CASSVAGDTQYF; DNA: TGTGCCAGCAGCGTAGCTGGGGATACGCAGTATTTT
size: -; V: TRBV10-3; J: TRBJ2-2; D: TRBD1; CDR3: CAIRSDRSNTGELFF; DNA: TGTGCCATCCGATCGGACAGGTCGAACACCGGGGAGCTGTTTTTT
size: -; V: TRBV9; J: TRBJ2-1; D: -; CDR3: CASGLRLGTSEYNEQFF; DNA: TGTGCCAGCGGGCTAAGACTCGGGACCTCCGAATACAATGAGCAGTTCTTC
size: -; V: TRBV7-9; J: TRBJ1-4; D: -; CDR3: CASSRWDTDEKLFF; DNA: TGTGCCAGCAGCCGTTGGGACACCGATGAAAAACTGTTTTTT
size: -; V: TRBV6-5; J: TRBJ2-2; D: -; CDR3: CASSYSRVPGTGELFF; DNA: TGTGCCAGCAGTTACTCGAGGGTGCCAGGCACCGGGGAGCTGTTTTTT
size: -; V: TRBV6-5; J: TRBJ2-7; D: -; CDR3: CASSYSPRKGTYEQYF; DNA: TGTGCCAGCAGTTACTCGCCAAGGAAGGGTACCTACGAGCAGTACTTC
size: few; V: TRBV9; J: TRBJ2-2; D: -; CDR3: CASNREPTGELFF; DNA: TGTGCCAGCAACAGGGAACCCACCGGGGAGCTGTTTTTT
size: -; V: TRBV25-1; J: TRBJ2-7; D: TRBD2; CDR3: CASSEMGLAENYEQYF; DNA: TGTGCCAGCAGTGAAATGGGACTAGCGGAGAACTACGAGCAGTACTTC
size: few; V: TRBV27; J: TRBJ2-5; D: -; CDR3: CASSFSGGLTGNWETQYF; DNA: TGTGCCAGCAGTTTTTCGGGGGGCCTAACAGGCAACTGGGAGACCCAGTACTTC
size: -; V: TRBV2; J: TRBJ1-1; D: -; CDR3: CASRWNTEAFF; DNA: TGTGCCAGCAGGTGGAACACTGAAGCTTTCTTT